Included here is one T cell receptor beta chain sequence, with context. This record comes from a study of post-analysis software for immune sequencing data. Carried by the TCR beta cDNA libraries were unique molecular identifiers. TCRdb independently ran MiXCR on the PCR reads; one entry per CDR3 protein. The sample records about 820,000 distinct CDR3 sequences, about 57% being singletons. This receptor was taken from a girl aged 10-17 years with multiple sclerosis. Sequencing used blood.

Written as DNA, the CDR3 is TGCGCCACGCGGTCGGACAGCGACACTGAAGCTTTCTTT. Translated: CATRSDSDTEAFF. The chain employs TRBV5-1 and TRBJ1-1; tentatively, D is TRBD1 (6 bases). CDR1 is SGHRS, CDR2 YFSETQ, per germline. This CDR3 is built from 13 residues. V gave up 9 bases and J gave up 3 bases, with 15 bases separating them.